Listed below are T cell receptor beta chains from one sample, sequenced in a study of technical replicates of blood from several donors. Some clones are missing from TCRdb's copy, which holds only in-frame ones; the method was immunoSEQ multiplex PCR. The data show roughly 100,000 clones, under 97% seen once. The sequencing input was T cells isolated from PBMCs. The receptor set was obtained from a human donor in good health. CDR3s include the opening cysteine and the closing phenylalanine or tryptophan. A D gene is named only where the DNA matches it firmly. For some rows the clone size is stated as once, few or many, or as a class when expanded; others skip it.

abundance	d_gene	j_gene	v_gene	CDR3aa	CDR3nt
-	TRBD2	TRBJ2-3	TRBV29-1	CSGFPGTITDTQYF	TGCAGCGGTTTCCCCGGGACTATCACAGATACGCAGTATTTT
-	-	TRBJ2-7	TRBV11-2	CASSLVPGAFYEQYF	TGTGCCAGCAGCTTAGTCCCAGGGGCCTTCTACGAGCAGTACTTC
once	TRBD2	TRBJ2-7	TRBV5-1	CASSLGLAVYEQYF	TGCGCCAGCAGCCTAGGACTAGCGGTCTACGAGCAGTACTTC
-	TRBD2	TRBJ2-1	TRBV9	CASSPHSGRSYNEQFF	TGTGCCAGCAGCCCCCACAGCGGGAGGTCCTACAATGAGCAGTTCTTC
-	-	TRBJ1-3	TRBV2	CASGFARDDTENTIYF	TGTGCCAGCGGATTCGCTCGAGACGACACGGAAAACACCATATATTTT
-	TRBD1	TRBJ1-2	TRBV5-1	CACRDSAFRDYGYTF	TGCGCCTGCCGGGACAGCGCCTTTCGGGACTATGGCTACACCTTC
-	-	TRBJ2-1	TRBV5-1	CASSSHLNLASYNEQFF	TGCGCCAGCAGCTCCCACCTAAATTTAGCGTCCTACAATGAGCAGTTCTTC
once	-	TRBJ2-7	TRBV28	CASSEERYEQYF	TGTGCCAGCAGCGAGGAGCGCTACGAGCAGTACTTC
-	-	TRBJ2-5	TRBV27	CASSLVGGSSRETQYF	TGTGCCAGCAGTTTAGTGGGTGGGAGTTCCCGAGAGACCCAGTACTTC
-	-	TRBJ2-1	TRBV6-1	CASKYEGGAYNEQFF	TGTGCCAGTAAATATGAGGGGGGGGCCTACAATGAGCAGTTCTTC
-	-	TRBJ1-4	TRBV1	CTSSQEARAEQGAGGEKLFF	TGCACCAGCAGCCAAGAGGCCCGGGCGGAACAGGGGGCTGGGGGTGAAAAACTGTTTTTT
-	-	TRBJ1-5	TRBV30	CAWSDRLNQPQHF	TGTGCCTGGAGTGACAGGCTTAATCAGCCCCAGCATTTT
-	-	TRBJ2-1	TRBV19	CASSMLVDSYNEQFF	TGTGCCAGTAGTATGCTGGTTGACAGCTACAATGAGCAGTTCTTC
once	-	TRBJ1-6	TRBV18	CASSRIDSLNSPLHF	TGTGCCAGCTCACGCATCGACAGTCTTAATTCACCCCTCCACTTT
-	-	TRBJ2-1	TRBV7-9	CASSFLFEEQFF	TGTGCCAGCAGCTTTTTGTTTGAGGAGCAGTTCTTC
-	TRBD1	TRBJ2-7	TRBV19	CATSPYRGSYEQYF	TGTGCCACTTCACCTTACAGGGGTTCCTACGAGCAGTACTTC